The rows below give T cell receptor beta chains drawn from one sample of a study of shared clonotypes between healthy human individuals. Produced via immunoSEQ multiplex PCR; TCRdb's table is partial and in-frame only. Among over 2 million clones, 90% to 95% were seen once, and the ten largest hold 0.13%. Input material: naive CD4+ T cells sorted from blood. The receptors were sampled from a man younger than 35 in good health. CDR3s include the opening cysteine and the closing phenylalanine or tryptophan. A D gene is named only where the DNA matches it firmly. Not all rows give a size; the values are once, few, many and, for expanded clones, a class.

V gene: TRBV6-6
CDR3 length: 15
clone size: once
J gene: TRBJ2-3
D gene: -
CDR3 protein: CASSYFRLSTDTQYF
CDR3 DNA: TGTGCCAGCAGCTACTTCCGACTCAGCACAGATACGCAGTATTTT

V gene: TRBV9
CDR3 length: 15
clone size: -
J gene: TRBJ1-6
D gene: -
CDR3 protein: CASSPLDRANSPLHF
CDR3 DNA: TGTGCCAGCAGCCCCCTCGACCGAGCGAATTCACCCCTCCACTTT

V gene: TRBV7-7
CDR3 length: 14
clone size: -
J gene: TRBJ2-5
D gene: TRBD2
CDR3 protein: CASSLYGVGRVQYF
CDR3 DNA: TGTGCTAGCAGCTTATACGGGGTAGGGAGGGTCCAGTACTTC

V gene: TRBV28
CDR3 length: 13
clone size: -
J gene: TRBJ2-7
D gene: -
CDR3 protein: CASSSTPLGEQYF
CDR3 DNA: TGTGCCAGCAGTTCGACTCCTCTCGGGGAGCAGTACTTC

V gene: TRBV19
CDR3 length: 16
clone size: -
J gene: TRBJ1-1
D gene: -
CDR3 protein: CASSIVTVGQDTEAFF
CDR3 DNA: TGTGCCAGTAGTATAGTCACCGTCGGTCAGGACACTGAAGCTTTCTTT

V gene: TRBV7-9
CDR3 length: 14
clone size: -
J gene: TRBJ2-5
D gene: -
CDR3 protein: CASSRWGSTETQYF
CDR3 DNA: TGTGCCAGCAGCCGATGGGGTTCCACAGAGACCCAGTACTTC

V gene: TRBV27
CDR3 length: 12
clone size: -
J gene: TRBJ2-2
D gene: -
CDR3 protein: CASSLNTGELFF
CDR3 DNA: TGTGCCAGCAGTTTGAATACCGGGGAGCTGTTTTTT

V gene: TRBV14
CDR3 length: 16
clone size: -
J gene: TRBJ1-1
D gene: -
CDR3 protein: CASSQDSILMNTEAFF
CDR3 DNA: TGTGCCAGCAGCCAGGACTCGATACTAATGAACACTGAAGCTTTCTTT

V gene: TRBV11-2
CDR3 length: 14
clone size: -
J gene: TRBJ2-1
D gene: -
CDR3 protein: CASSLRGFNDEQFF
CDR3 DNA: TGTGCCAGCAGCTTGAGGGGGTTCAACGATGAGCAGTTCTTC

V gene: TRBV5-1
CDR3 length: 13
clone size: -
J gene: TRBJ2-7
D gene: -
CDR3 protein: CASSRGASYEQYF
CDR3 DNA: TGCGCCAGCAGCCGGGGGGCCTCCTACGAGCAGTACTTC

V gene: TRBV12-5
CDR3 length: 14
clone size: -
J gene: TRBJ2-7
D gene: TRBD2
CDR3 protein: CASAFSGGIYEQYF
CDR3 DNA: TGTGCTAGTGCGTTTTCGGGAGGAATCTACGAGCAGTACTTC

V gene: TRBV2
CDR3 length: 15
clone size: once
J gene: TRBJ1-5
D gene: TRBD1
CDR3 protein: CASSETGTGNQPQHF
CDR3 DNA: TGTGCCAGCAGTGAGACCGGGACAGGGAATCAGCCCCAGCATTTT

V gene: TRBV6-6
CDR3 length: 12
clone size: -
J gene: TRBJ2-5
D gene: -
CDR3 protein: CASSYSDSLYYF
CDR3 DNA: TGTGCCAGCAGTTACTCGGACAGTCTCTATTACTTC

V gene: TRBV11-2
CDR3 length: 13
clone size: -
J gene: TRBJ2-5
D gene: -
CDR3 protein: CASSRTGGETQYF
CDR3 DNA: TGTGCCAGCAGCAGAACAGGAGGCGAGACCCAGTACTTC

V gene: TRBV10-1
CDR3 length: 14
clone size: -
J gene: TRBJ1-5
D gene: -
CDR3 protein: CASSEGAVGQPQHF
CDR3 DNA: TGCGCCAGCAGTGAGGGGGCTGTGGGTCAGCCCCAGCATTTT

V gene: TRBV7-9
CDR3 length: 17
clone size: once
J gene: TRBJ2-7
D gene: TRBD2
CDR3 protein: CASAFWKLAGVLGEQYF
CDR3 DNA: TGTGCCAGTGCGTTTTGGAAGCTAGCGGGAGTGTTAGGCGAGCAGTACTTC

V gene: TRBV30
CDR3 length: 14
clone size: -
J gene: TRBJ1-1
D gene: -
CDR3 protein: CAWIKRDIEAEAFF
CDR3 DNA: TGTGCCTGGATTAAACGGGACATTGAAGCTGAAGCTTTCTTT

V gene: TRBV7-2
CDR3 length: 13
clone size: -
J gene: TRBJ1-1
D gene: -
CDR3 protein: CASSSPQNTEAFF
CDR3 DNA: TGTGCCAGCAGCTCTCCACAGAACACTGAAGCTTTCTTT

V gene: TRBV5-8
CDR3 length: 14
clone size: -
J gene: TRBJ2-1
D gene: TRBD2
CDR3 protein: CASGRGTSYNEQFF
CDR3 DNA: TGTGCCAGCGGACGCGGGACTAGCTACAATGAGCAGTTCTTC

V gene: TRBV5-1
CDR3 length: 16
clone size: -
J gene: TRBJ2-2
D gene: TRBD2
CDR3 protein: CASSLAGTSNTGELFF
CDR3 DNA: TGCGCCAGCAGCTTGGCCGGGACTAGCAACACCGGGGAGCTGTTTTTT

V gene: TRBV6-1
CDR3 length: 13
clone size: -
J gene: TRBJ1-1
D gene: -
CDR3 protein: CASSLTENTEAFF
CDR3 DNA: TGTGCCAGCAGCCTGACAGAGAACACTGAAGCTTTCTTT

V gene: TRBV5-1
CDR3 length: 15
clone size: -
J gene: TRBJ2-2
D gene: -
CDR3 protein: CASSPGRSSTGELFF
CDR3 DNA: TGCGCCAGCAGCCCTGGGAGGAGTAGCACCGGGGAGCTGTTTTTT